The clone carrying this T cell receptor (beta chain) was counted only a few times. These data originate in a study of T cells after yellow fever vaccination. The germline V gene encodes CDR1 LGHNA and CDR2 YNFKEQ. The V segment lost 1 base and the J segment 4 bases; nucleotides outside the gene matches: 14. The CDR3 loop spans 18 amino acids. TCRdb recomputed calls from the 5' RACE reads with MiXCR, one row per CDR3 protein. Seen here are hundreds of thousands of distinct CDR3 sequences, 7.5% to 9.5% observed once, and the top ten hold about 3%. Material: CD4+ T cells sorted from PBMCs, obtained 5 days after the yellow fever booster vaccination. The chain employs TRBV4-2 and TRBJ1-2; 8 nucleotides match TRBD1. The sequence was collected from a man between 18 and 35 years old who received the YFV17D yellow fever vaccine. DNA for the CDR3: TGTGCCAGCAGCCAAGCGGAGAGGGGGGGACAGGAGATCTATGGCTACACCTTC. Encoded protein: CASSQAERGGQEIYGYTF.